The 13 T cell receptor beta chains below were found in one sample sequenced in a study of blood T cell repertoires in COVID-19. TCRdb keeps only in-frame clones here, not all; method: immunoSEQ multiplex PCR. The table lists fewer than 500,000 clones, 81% of them singletons. The sequencing input was peripheral blood. Receptor source: a human donor with acute or convalescent COVID-19. The donor label of this sample is uncertain.

This clone appeared a single time. The chain has TRBV15 and TRBJ1-2; 9 bases are a match to TRBD1. CDR3 size: 17 residues. The germline gives CDR1 LNHNV, CDR2 YYDKDF (reference sequence). V trimming: 2 bases; J trimming: 4 bases; junction bases outside the gene matches: 11. In nucleotides, the CDR3 is TGTGCCACCAGCAGATCCAAGGGGACAGGGAACTTCTATGGCTACACCTTC. Translating gives CATSRSKGTGNFYGYTF.

The rearrangement uses TRBV5-8 and TRBJ2-3, with 10 bases that match TRBD2. V trimming: 2 bases; J trimming: 1 base; junction bases outside the gene matches: 1. In germline, CDR1 is SGHTS, CDR2 YDEGEE. The CDR3 contains 15 residues. The CDR3 DNA reads as TGTGCCAGCAGCTTCGGACTAGCGGGCACAGATACGCAGTATTTT. Amino acids: CASSFGLAGTDTQYF.

The rearrangement uses TRBV18 and TRBJ1-2, with D perhaps matching TRBD1 (5 bases). CDR1 and CDR2 from the germline V gene are KGHSH and LQKENI. V was shortened by 4 bases and J by 2 bases, with 14 bases between the two germline ends. The CDR3 runs to 15 residues. The CDR3 bases are TGTGCCAGCTCACTCGACAGAAAGGGGAACTATGGCTACACCTTC. As protein: CASSLDRKGNYGYTF.

This chain uses TRBV19 with TRBJ1-1, with D possibly matching TRBD1 (5 bases). Germline V gene data show CDR1 as LNHDA and CDR2 as SQIVND (reference sequence). The V gene lost 6 bases and the J gene lost 4 bases, with 18 bases spanning the gap. CDR3 length equals 15 residues. The CDR3 sequence: CASRPGGGRSTEAFF. In DNA form, the CDR3 reads TGTGCCAGTAGGCCGGGGGGAGGTAGGAGCACTGAAGCTTTCTTT.

The chain has TRBV11-2 and TRBJ1-2, with a weak D call TRBD1 (5 bases). The V end lost 2 bases, the J end lost 2 bases, and 18 bases lay between the germline ends. From germline, CDR1 is SGHAT and CDR2 FQNNGV. This CDR3 has 17 amino acids. DNA for the CDR3: TGTGCCAGCAGCTTATGGTCAGGACACCAAGGGAACTATGGCTACACCTTC. Protein: CASSLWSGHQGNYGYTF.

The CDR3 spells CASRTGQSNVNTGELFF. Here the CDR3 DNA reads TGTGCCAGCAGGACGGGACAGTCGAACGTGAACACCGGGGAGCTGTTTTTT. The chain combines TRBV7-8 with TRBJ2-2, with 7 positions matching TRBD1. The CDR3 has 17 residues. CDR1 and CDR2 (germline): SGHVS, FQNEAQ. V shed 6 bases, J shed 1 base, and the junction held 11 bases outside the gene matches. The full variable domain, its missing parts supplied by reference TRBV7-8 and TRBJ2-2, is GAGVSQSPRYKVAKRGQDVALRCDPISGHVSLFWYQQALGQGPEFLTYFQNEAQLDKSGLPSDRFFAERPEGSVSTLKIQRTQQEDSAVYLCASRTGQSNVNTGELFFGEGSRLTVL.

J is TRBJ2-6 and V is TRBV14, with a tentative D call TRBD1 (5 bases). The germline V gene has CDR1 SGHDN and CDR2 FVKESK. The CDR3 runs 16 residues. With 6 bases removed from V and 2 bases from J, the gap between germline ends came to 14 bases. The CDR3 region is CASSVAGNPGANVLTF. The CDR3 nucleotides are TGTGCCAGCAGTGTGGCAGGGAACCCTGGGGCCAACGTCCTGACTTTC.

The chain has TRBV5-1 and TRBJ2-7; D uncertain. Trimming removed 2 bases at V and 4 bases at J, with 10 bases between. Germline V gene lookup returns CDR1 SGHRS and CDR2 YFSETQ. The CDR3 is made up of 13 amino acids. The CDR3 coding sequence is TGCGCCAGCAGCTTAGCCACGAAATACGAGCAGTACTTC. Translation: CASSLATKYEQYF. Full variable domain (rest looked up from reference TRBV5-1 and TRBJ2-7): KAGVTQTPRYLIKTRGQQVTLSCSPISGHRSVSWYQQTPGQGLQFLFEYFSETQRNKGNFPGRFSGRQFSNSRSEMNVSTLELGDSALYLCASSLATKYEQYFGPGTRLTVT.

The J gene is TRBJ2-4, the V gene TRBV5-1, with a tentative D call TRBD2 (6 bases). The CDR3 contains 14 residues. Trimming pared 2 bases from V and 8 bases from J, leaving 14 bases between. Germline V gene sequence: CDR1 SGHRS, CDR2 YFSETQ. The CDR3 protein is CASSLSSTGDIQYF. Here the CDR3 DNA reads TGCGCCAGCAGCTTAAGTTCGACGGGGGACATTCAGTACTTC.

This chain joins TRBV4-1 and TRBJ1-1; no firm D call. There are 15 residues in the CDR3. Trimming took off 0 bases at V and 5 bases at J, with 13 bases between the two ends. The germline V gene has CDR1 MGHRA and CDR2 YSYEKL. CDR3 loop: CASSQDLGRRTEAFF. The CDR3 DNA reads as TGCGCCAGCAGCCAAGATTTGGGGAGGAGAACTGAAGCTTTCTTT.

The chain couples TRBV7-9 to TRBJ2-5, with D perhaps TRBD1 (6 bases). This CDR3 has 15 amino acids. V was pared by 6 bases and J by 1 base, with 15 bases between. Germline-derived CDR1 and CDR2 are SEHNR and FQNEAQ (reference sequence). The CDR3 sequence is CASSARGTFQETQYF. CDR3 DNA: TGTGCCAGCAGTGCTAGGGGGACATTCCAAGAGACCCAGTACTTC.

The gene calls are TRBV5-4 and TRBJ2-1, with 7 bases aligning to TRBD2. Germline V lookup: CDR1 SGHNT, CDR2 YYREEE (reference sequence). This CDR3 region has 14 residues. The ends lost 5 bases at V and 6 bases at J; junction bases unmatched: 8. The CDR3 region is CASRSDAGANEQFF. CDR3 DNA sequence: TGTGCCAGCAGATCCGACGCGGGAGCCAATGAGCAGTTCTTC.

V is TRBV6-1 and J is TRBJ2-3; the D gene is possibly TRBD2 (5 bases). V shed 1 base and J shed 6 bases, with 14 bases lying between them. Germline V CDR1 and CDR2: MNHNS, SASEGT. The CDR3 runs 15 residues. The CDR3 DNA is TGTGCCAGCAGTGAAGGTTTCGGGGTTACCGATACGCAGTATTTT. This encodes CASSEGFGVTDTQYF.